Following are 6 T cell receptor beta chains from one sample sequenced in a study of blood T cell repertoires in COVID-19. Using immunoSEQ multiplex PCR, the repertoire was profiled, and TCRdb retains in-frame clones only, with some absent. The sample comprises 60,000 or so clones, approximately 83% of which are singletons, and roughly a tenth rests with the top ten. The sequencing sample was made of peripheral blood. The receptors come from a man younger than 45 with COVID-19, enrolled during active disease.

V is TRBV12-3 or TRBV12-4 and J is TRBJ1-5, with TRBD1 matching over 7 bases. The CDR3 sequence is 13 residues long. J was trimmed by 3 bases and V by 6 bases; bases with no gene match: 2. CDR3 DNA sequence: TGTGCCAGCAGGGGGACAGTCAATCAGCCCCAGCATTTT. Protein: CASRGTVNQPQHF.

The chain carries TRBV2 and TRBJ1-5, with 9 bases identical to TRBD1. Trimming took 5 bases from V and 2 from J; bases not matched to a gene: 7. Germline V gene data show CDR1 as SNHLY and CDR2 as FYNNEI. The CDR3 has 16 amino acids. Here the CDR3 DNA reads TGTGCCAGCAGTCGGACAGGGGACGTACGCAATCAGCCCCAGCATTTT. It yields the protein CASSRTGDVRNQPQHF.

The count of this clone is one. The rearrangement joins TRBV4-1 to TRBJ2-3, with a tentative D call TRBD2 (6 bases). Germline-derived CDR1 and CDR2 are MGHRA and YSYEKL. The CDR3 is 15 amino acids. V was shortened by 1 base and J by 2 bases, with 10 bases between the two germline ends. DNA of the CDR3: TGCGCCAGCAGCCAAGTAGGGACTTACACAGATACGCAGTATTTT. This encodes CASSQVGTYTDTQYF.

This clone was observed once. The chain employs TRBV6-5 and TRBJ1-6, with 10 bases fitting TRBD1. Trimming removed 6 bases from V and 7 bases from J; junction bases left unmatched: 6. CDR1 MNHEY and CDR2 SVGAGI come from the germline V gene. The CDR3 has 15 residues. The CDR3 loop is CASSEAGQGNSPLHF. CDR3 nucleotides: TGTGCCAGCAGCGAGGCGGGACAGGGGAATTCACCCCTCCACTTT.

V and J are TRBV24-1 and TRBJ2-3; 8 positions agree with TRBD2. The CDR3 consists of 16 residues. With V trimmed by 2 bases and J by 0 bases, 3 bases remained unmatched. The germline V gene encodes CDR1 KGHDR and CDR2 SFDVKD. The CDR3 spells CATSDWGGGSTDTQYF. CDR3 nucleotide sequence: TGTGCCACCAGTGATTGGGGCGGGGGGAGCACAGATACGCAGTATTTT.

Only a few counts were recorded for this clone. This chain links TRBV28 with TRBJ2-2; the match to TRBD2 covers 8 bases. This CDR3 has 15 residues. CDR1 and CDR2 (germline): MDHEN, SYDVKM. J lost 0 bases, V lost 6 bases, and 3 bases had no gene match. Written as DNA, the CDR3 is TGTGCCAGCAGGCTAGCGGGCGCGAACACCGGGGAGCTGTTTTTT. Translation gives CASRLAGANTGELFF. Based on the CDR3 plus reference TRBV28 and TRBJ2-2, the full variable domain is DVKVTQSSRYLVKRTGEKVFLECVQDMDHENMFWYRQDPGLGLRLIYFSYDVKMKEKGDIPEGYSVSREKKERFSLILESASTNQTSMYLCASRLAGANTGELFFGEGSRLTVL.